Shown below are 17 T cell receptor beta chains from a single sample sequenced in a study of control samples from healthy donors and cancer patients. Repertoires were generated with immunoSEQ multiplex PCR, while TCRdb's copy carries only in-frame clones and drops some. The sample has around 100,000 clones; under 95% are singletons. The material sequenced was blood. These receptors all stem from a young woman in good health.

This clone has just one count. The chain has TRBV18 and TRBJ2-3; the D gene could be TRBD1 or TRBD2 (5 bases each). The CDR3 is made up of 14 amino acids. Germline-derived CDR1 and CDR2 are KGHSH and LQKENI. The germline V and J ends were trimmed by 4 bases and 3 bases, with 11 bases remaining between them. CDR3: CASSHGTRTDTQYF. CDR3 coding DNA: TGTGCCAGCTCACACGGGACGAGGACAGATACGCAGTATTTT.

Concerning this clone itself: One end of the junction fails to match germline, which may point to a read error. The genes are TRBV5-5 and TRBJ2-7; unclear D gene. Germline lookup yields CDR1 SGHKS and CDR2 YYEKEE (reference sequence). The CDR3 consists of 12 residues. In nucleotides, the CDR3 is TGTGCCAGCAGCTTGGCCTCCGACGAGCAGTACTTC. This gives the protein CASSLASDEQYF.

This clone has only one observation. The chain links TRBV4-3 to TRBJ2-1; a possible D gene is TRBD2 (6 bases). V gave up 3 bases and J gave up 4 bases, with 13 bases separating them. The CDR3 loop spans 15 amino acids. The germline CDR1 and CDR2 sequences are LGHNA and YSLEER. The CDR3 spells CASSQVGDSYNEQFF. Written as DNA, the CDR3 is TGCGCCAGCAGCCAGGTTGGGGACTCATACAATGAGCAGTTCTTC.

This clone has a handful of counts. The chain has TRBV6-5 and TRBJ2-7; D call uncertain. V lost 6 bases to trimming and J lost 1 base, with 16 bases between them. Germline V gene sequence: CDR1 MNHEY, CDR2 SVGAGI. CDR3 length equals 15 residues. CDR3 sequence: CASSTLGRPSYEQYF. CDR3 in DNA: TGTGCCAGCAGCACCCTCGGCCGCCCTTCCTACGAGCAGTACTTC.

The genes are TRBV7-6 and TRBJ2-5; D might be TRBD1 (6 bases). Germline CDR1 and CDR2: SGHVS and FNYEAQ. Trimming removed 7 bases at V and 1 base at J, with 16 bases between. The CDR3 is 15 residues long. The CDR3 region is CASKYGRGIQETQYF. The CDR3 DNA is TGTGCCAGCAAATATGGCAGGGGAATCCAAGAGACCCAGTACTTC.

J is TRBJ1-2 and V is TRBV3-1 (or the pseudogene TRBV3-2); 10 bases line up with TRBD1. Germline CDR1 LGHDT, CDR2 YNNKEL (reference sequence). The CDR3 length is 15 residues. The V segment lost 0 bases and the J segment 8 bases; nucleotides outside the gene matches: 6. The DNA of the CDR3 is TGTGCCAGCAGCCAAGATCGTGGGACAGGGGTCGGCTACACCTTC. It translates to CASSQDRGTGVGYTF.

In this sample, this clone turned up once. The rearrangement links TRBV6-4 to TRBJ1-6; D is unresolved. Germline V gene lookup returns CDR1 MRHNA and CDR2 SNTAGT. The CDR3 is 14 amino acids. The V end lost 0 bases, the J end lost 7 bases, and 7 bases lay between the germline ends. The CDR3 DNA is TGTGCCAGCAGTGACTCTACCCAGAATTCACCCCTCCACTTT. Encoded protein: CASSDSTQNSPLHF.

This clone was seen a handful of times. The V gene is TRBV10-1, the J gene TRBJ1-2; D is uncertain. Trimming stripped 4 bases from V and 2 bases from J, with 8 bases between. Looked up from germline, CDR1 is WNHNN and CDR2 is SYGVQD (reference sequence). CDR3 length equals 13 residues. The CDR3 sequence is CASSGHKNYGYTF. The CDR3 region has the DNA TGCGCCAGCAGTGGACACAAGAACTATGGCTACACCTTC.

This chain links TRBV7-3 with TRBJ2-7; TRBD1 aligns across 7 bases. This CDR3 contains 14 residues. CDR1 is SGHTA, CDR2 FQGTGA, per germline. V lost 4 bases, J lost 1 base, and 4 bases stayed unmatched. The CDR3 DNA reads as TGTGCCAGCAGCTATCGGGACAGTTCCTACGAGCAGTACTTC. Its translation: CASSYRDSSYEQYF.

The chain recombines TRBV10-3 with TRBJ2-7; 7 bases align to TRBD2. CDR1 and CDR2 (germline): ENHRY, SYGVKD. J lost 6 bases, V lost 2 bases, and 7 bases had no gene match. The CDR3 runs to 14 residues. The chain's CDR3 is CAISEVGGPGEQYF. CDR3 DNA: TGTGCCATCAGTGAGGTGGGAGGGCCTGGCGAGCAGTACTTC.

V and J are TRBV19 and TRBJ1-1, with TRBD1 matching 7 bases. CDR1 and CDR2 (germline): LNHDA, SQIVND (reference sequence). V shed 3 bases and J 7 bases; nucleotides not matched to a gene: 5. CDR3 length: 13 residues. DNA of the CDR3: TGTGCCAGTAGTATCCGGGACAGATATGAAGCTTTCTTT. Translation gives CASSIRDRYEAFF. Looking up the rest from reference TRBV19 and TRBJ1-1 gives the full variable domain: DGGITQSPKYLFRKEGQNVTLSCEQNLNHDAMYWYRQDPGQGLRLIYYSQIVNDFQKGDIAEGYSVSREKKESFPLTVTSAQKNPTAFYLCASSIRDRYEAFFGQGTRLTVV.

In DNA, the CDR3 is TGTGCCAGCAGTTGGTCCCGCACAGATACGCAGTATTTT. Its protein product is CASSWSRTDTQYF. The chain links TRBV12-3 or TRBV12-4 to TRBJ2-3, with D uncertain. Between the trimmed V and J ends, which lost 4 bases and 1 base, there was a span of 6 bases. This CDR3 is built from 13 residues.

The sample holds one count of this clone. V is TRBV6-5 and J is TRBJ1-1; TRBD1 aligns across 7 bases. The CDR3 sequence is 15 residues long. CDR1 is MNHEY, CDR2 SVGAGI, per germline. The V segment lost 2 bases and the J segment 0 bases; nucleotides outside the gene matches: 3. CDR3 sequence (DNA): TGTGCCAGCAGTTACCGACAGGGCCTGAACACTGAAGCTTTCTTT. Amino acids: CASSYRQGLNTEAFF.

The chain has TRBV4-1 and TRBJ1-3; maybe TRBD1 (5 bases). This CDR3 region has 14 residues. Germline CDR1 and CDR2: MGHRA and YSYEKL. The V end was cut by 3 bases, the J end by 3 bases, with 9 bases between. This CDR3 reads CASSQGLDGNTIYF. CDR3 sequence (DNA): TGCGCCAGCAGCCAGGGGCTAGATGGAAACACCATATATTTT.

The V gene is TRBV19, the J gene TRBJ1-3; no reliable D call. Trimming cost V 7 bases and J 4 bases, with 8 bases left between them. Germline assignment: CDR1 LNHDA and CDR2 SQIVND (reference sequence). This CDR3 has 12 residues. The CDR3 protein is CASTRGGNTIYF. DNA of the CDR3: TGTGCCAGTACTCGGGGAGGAAACACCATATATTTT.

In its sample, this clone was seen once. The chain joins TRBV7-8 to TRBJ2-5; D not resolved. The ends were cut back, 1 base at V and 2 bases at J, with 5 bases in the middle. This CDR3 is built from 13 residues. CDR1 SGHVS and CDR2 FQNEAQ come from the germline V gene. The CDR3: CASSLVLQETQYF. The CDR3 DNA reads TGTGCCAGCAGCTTAGTACTGCAAGAGACCCAGTACTTC. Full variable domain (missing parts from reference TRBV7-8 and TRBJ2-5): GAGVSQSPRYKVAKRGQDVALRCDPISGHVSLFWYQQALGQGPEFLTYFQNEAQLDKSGLPSDRFFAERPEGSVSTLKIQRTQQEDSAVYLCASSLVLQETQYFGPGTRLLVL.

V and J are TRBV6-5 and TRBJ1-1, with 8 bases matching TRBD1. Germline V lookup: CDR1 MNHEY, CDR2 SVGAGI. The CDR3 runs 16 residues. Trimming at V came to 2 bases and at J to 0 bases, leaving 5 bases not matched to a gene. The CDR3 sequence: CASSYRDRTMNTEAFF. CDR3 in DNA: TGTGCCAGCAGTTACCGGGACAGGACCATGAACACTGAAGCTTTCTTT.